The entry that follows covers one TCR beta chain sequence. The record originates from a study of blood T cell repertoires in COVID-19. Looking at the study overall: Donors in the United States, Italy and Spain gave samples during acute or convalescent COVID-19. Sample material is recorded as cDNA or gDNA derived from T cells, B-cell-depleted T cells, or PBMCs.

In the authors' workflow: Estimation of nucleated cell counts relied on the amplification of reference gene primers. Some clones are missing from TCRdb's copy, which holds only in-frame ones; the method was immunoSEQ multiplex PCR. That table is the source of V, J and clone size, and D and trimming were worked out from the DNA. Here the sample spans about 64,000 clones, almost 80% being singletons. The germline V and J ends were trimmed by 0 bases and 3 bases, with 11 bases remaining between them. CDR3 length equals 15 residues. Germline V gene sequence: CDR1 MNHEY, CDR2 SVGAGI. This TCR came from an elderly man with acute or convalescent COVID-19. The sequenced sample was peripheral blood. The J gene is TRBJ1-2, the V gene TRBV6-5; no clear D gene. The CDR3 nucleotides are TGTGCCAGCAGTTACTCAGAGGCCGCGCACTATGGCTACACCTTC. Translation: CASSYSEAAHYGYTF.